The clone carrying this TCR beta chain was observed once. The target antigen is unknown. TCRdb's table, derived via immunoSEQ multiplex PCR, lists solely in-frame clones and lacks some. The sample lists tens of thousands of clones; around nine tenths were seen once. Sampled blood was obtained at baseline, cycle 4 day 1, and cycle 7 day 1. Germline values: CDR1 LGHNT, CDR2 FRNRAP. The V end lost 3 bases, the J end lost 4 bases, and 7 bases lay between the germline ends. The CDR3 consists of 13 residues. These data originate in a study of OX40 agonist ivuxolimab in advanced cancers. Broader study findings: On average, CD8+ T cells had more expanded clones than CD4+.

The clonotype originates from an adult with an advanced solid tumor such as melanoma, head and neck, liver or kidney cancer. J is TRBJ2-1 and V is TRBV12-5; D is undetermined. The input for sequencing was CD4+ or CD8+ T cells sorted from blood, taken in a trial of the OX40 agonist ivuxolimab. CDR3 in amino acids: CASGFGLYNEQFF. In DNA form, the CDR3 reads TGTGCTAGTGGTTTCGGGCTTTACAATGAGCAGTTCTTC.